The rows below give T cell receptor beta chains drawn from one sample of a study of identical twins. From the 5' RACE reads, TCRdb called clonotypes with MiXCR, one entry per CDR3 protein. Of 400,000 to 600,000 distinct CDR3 sequences listed, approximately 20% are singletons. A further study also used this sample, focusing on yellow fever vaccine responses in identical twins.

The source material was CD4+ T cells sorted from blood. The receptors shown here come from a woman between 18 and 29 years old in good health. CDR3s include the opening cysteine and the closing phenylalanine or tryptophan. D genes are given only for firm matches. Clone size is shown for a subset of rows, as once, few, many or a class of expanded clone.

v_call: TRBV18; clone_size: -; d_call: -; j_call: TRBJ1-1; cdr3_aa: CASSPSGQPYTEAFF; cdr3_nt: TGTGCCAGCTCACCATCCGGACAGCCTTACACTGAAGCTTTCTTT
v_call: TRBV20-1; clone_size: -; d_call: TRBD1; j_call: TRBJ2-1; cdr3_aa: CSARSDRANEQFF; cdr3_nt: TGCAGTGCTAGAAGTGACAGGGCGAATGAGCAGTTCTTC
v_call: TRBV14; clone_size: -; d_call: -; j_call: TRBJ2-3; cdr3_aa: CASSQGKDLNTDTQYF; cdr3_nt: TGTGCCAGCAGCCAAGGGAAGGATCTAAACACAGATACGCAGTATTTT
v_call: TRBV7-8; clone_size: few; d_call: -; j_call: TRBJ2-3; cdr3_aa: CASSSTLPVTDTQYF; cdr3_nt: TGTGCCAGCAGCTCAACATTACCCGTCACAGATACGCAGTATTTT
v_call: TRBV12-3/TRBV12-4; clone_size: -; d_call: -; j_call: TRBJ1-2; cdr3_aa: CASSPQTVYGYTF; cdr3_nt: TGTGCCAGCAGCCCCCAAACAGTCTATGGCTACACCTTC
v_call: TRBV11-3; clone_size: -; d_call: TRBD1; j_call: TRBJ2-5; cdr3_aa: CASSFPGTVQETQYF; cdr3_nt: TGTGCCAGCAGCTTCCCTGGGACAGTCCAAGAGACCCAGTACTTC
v_call: TRBV4-2; clone_size: few; d_call: -; j_call: TRBJ2-4; cdr3_aa: CASSQDRGQAEWAKNIQYF; cdr3_nt: TGTGCCAGCAGCCAAGATCGGGGACAAGCCGAATGGGCCAAAAACATTCAGTACTTC
v_call: TRBV7-9; clone_size: -; d_call: -; j_call: TRBJ2-2; cdr3_aa: CASSLLRGPDVGELFF; cdr3_nt: TGTGCCAGCAGCTTACTTCGCGGGCCCGACGTAGGGGAGCTGTTTTTT
v_call: TRBV9; clone_size: few; d_call: TRBD1; j_call: TRBJ2-2; cdr3_aa: CASSVKSGQGAVGELFF; cdr3_nt: TGTGCCAGCAGCGTAAAATCGGGACAGGGGGCAGTCGGGGAGCTGTTTTTT
v_call: TRBV3-1; clone_size: -; d_call: -; j_call: TRBJ2-6; cdr3_aa: CASSRGGAGANVLTF; cdr3_nt: TGTGCCAGCAGCCGAGGAGGGGCTGGGGCCAACGTCCTGACTTTC
v_call: TRBV2; clone_size: -; d_call: -; j_call: TRBJ2-7; cdr3_aa: CASSYRLGAYEQYF; cdr3_nt: TGTGCCAGCAGCTACAGACTAGGGGCCTACGAGCAGTACTTC
v_call: TRBV10-3; clone_size: few; d_call: TRBD1; j_call: TRBJ2-1; cdr3_aa: CAIRGGTDYNEQFF; cdr3_nt: TGTGCCATCAGGGGTGGGACAGACTACAATGAGCAGTTCTTC
v_call: TRBV24-1; clone_size: -; d_call: TRBD1; j_call: TRBJ1-5; cdr3_aa: CATSGGQGAFEPQHF; cdr3_nt: TGTGCCACCAGTGGGGGACAGGGGGCGTTTGAGCCCCAGCATTTT
v_call: TRBV5-1; clone_size: -; d_call: TRBD2; j_call: TRBJ2-2; cdr3_aa: CASSFMVSGRWNTGELFF; cdr3_nt: TGCGCCAGCAGCTTTATGGTTAGCGGGAGGTGGAACACCGGGGAGCTGTTTTTT
v_call: TRBV5-5; clone_size: few; d_call: -; j_call: TRBJ2-1; cdr3_aa: CASSLAAGQTRYNEQFF; cdr3_nt: TGTGCCAGCAGCTTGGCAGCGGGACAGACCCGTTACAATGAGCAGTTCTTC
v_call: TRBV7-2; clone_size: -; d_call: TRBD2; j_call: TRBJ2-1; cdr3_aa: CASSLSSGSANEQFF; cdr3_nt: TGTGCCAGCAGCTTATCTAGCGGGAGCGCCAATGAGCAGTTCTTC
v_call: TRBV5-6; clone_size: -; d_call: -; j_call: TRBJ2-1; cdr3_aa: CASSLARGLGEQFF; cdr3_nt: TGTGCCAGCAGCTTGGCACGGGGGCTCGGTGAGCAGTTCTTC
v_call: TRBV25-1; clone_size: few; d_call: -; j_call: TRBJ1-5; cdr3_aa: CASSEYNQPQHF; cdr3_nt: TGTGCCAGCAGTGAATACAACCAGCCCCAGCATTTT
v_call: TRBV12-3/TRBV12-4; clone_size: many; d_call: -; j_call: TRBJ1-4; cdr3_aa: CASSLPPEKLFF; cdr3_nt: TGTGCCAGCAGTTTACCGCCCGAAAAACTGTTTTTT
v_call: TRBV24-1; clone_size: few; d_call: -; j_call: TRBJ2-1; cdr3_aa: CATGGPDYNEQFF; cdr3_nt: TGTGCCACCGGGGGGCCGGACTACAATGAGCAGTTCTTC
v_call: TRBV5-1; clone_size: few; d_call: TRBD1; j_call: TRBJ1-2; cdr3_aa: CASSLTGTANYGYTF; cdr3_nt: TGCGCCAGCAGCTTAACCGGGACAGCTAACTATGGCTACACCTTC
v_call: TRBV3-1; clone_size: few; d_call: TRBD1; j_call: TRBJ2-5; cdr3_aa: CASSSRDRGGKTQYF; cdr3_nt: TGTGCCAGCAGCTCCCGGGACAGGGGAGGTAAGACCCAGTACTTC
v_call: TRBV2; clone_size: -; d_call: TRBD2; j_call: TRBJ2-2; cdr3_aa: CARPPERGGPTGELFF; cdr3_nt: TGTGCCAGGCCGCCGGAGCGGGGGGGGCCGACCGGGGAGCTGTTTTTT